The T cell receptor (beta chain) described here comes from a study of radiotherapy plus CTLA-4 blockade in lung cancer. Turning to the study itself: Objective responses arose in 15% to 20% of patients, and around 32% experienced disease control.

This CDR3 is 17 amino acids long. Germline-derived CDR1 and CDR2 are SGHVS and FQNEAQ. Trimming shortened V by 7 bases and J by 0 bases, and 19 bases separated the two germline ends. Turning to this clone: Its cognate antigen is unknown.

Using immunoSEQ multiplex PCR, the repertoire was profiled, and TCRdb retains in-frame clones only, with some absent. The sample holds approximately 30,000 clones, around four fifths seen once. Ipilimumab CTLA-4 blockade and focal radiation were given to patients with chemo-refractory metastatic non-small-cell lung cancer. Notes on the study in general: The authors reported that early blood T cell clone dynamics, with interferon-beta, best predicted response. Following radiotherapy plus ipilimumab, tumor-derived TCR clones expanded in the blood.

J is TRBJ1-5 and V is TRBV7-8; no reliable D call. The sequencing here drew on peripheral blood, taken from a patient treated with radiotherapy plus ipilimumab. The source is a human donor with non-small cell lung cancer that progressed on radiotherapy plus ipilimumab. The CDR3 coding sequence is TGTGCCAGCACCCTTAGTCTAGTCAAAAATAGCAATCAGCCCCAGCATTTT. Its protein product is CASTLSLVKNSNQPQHF.